This T cell receptor (beta chain) originates from a study of vaccination and CD4 T cells after COVID-19. Specified time point: late sampling 161 to 241 days after vaccination in three convalescent patients. This sample's treatment: roughly 10-day PBMC culture with coronavirus spike peptide pools or control peptides (ViraFEST assay). Fresh medium (containing IL-2) replaced half the medium on days 3 and 7. Concerning this clonotype: Its target is unknown.

This CDR3 has 14 residues. Between the trimmed V and J ends, which lost 1 base and 10 bases, there was a span of 14 bases. Germline CDR1 is SGHTA and CDR2 is FQGNSA. The Oncomine TCR Beta short-read assay was applied to DNA of cultured CD4+ T cells. TCRdb analysed the PCR reads with MiXCR anew, one entry per CDR3 protein. This sample has 22,000 or so distinct CDR3 sequences, with approximately 32% found just once. The sample was CD4+ T cells from blood, cultured in vitro, taken about 7 months after SARS-CoV-2 vaccination. The clonotype was recovered from a human donor who had recovered from COVID-19. This chain uses TRBV7-2 with TRBJ2-1; perhaps TRBD2 as D (6 bases). The CDR3 loop is CASSLDFGGDEQFF. In DNA form, the CDR3 reads TGTGCCAGCAGCTTAGATTTCGGGGGAGACGAGCAGTTCTTC.